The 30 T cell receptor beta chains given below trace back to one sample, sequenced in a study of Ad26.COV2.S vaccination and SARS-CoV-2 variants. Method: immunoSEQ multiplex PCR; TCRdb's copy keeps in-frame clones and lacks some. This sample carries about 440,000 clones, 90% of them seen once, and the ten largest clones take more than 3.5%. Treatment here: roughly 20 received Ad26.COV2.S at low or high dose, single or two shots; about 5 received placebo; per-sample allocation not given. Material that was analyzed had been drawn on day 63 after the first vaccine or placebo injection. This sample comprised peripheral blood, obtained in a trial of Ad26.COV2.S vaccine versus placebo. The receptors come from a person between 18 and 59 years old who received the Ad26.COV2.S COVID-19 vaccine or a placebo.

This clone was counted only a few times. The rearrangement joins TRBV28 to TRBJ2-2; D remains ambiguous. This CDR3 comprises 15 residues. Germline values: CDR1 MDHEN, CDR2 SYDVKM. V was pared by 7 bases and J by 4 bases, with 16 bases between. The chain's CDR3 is CASIPGQMITGELFF. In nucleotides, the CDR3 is TGTGCCAGCATCCCGGGCCAAATGATCACCGGGGAGCTGTTTTTT.

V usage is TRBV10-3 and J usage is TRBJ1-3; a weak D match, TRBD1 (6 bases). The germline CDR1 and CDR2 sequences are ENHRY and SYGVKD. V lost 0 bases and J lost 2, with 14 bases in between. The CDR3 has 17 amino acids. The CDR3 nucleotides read TGTGCCATCAGTGAGTCCGGCGGGGGCCTGACTGGAAACACCATATATTTT. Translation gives CAISESGGGLTGNTIYF.

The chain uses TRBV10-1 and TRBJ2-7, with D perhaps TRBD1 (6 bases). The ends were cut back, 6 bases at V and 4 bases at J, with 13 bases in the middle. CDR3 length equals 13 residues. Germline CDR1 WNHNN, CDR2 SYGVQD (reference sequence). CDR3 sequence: CASRMADSYEQYF. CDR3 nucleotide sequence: TGCGCCAGCAGAATGGCGGACAGTTACGAGCAGTACTTC.

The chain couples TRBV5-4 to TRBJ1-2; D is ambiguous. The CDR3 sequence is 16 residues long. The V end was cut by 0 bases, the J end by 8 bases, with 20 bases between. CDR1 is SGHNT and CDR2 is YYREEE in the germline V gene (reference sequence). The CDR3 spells CASSLGGQSPPRGYTF. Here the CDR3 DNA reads TGTGCCAGCAGCTTGGGCGGGCAGTCTCCTCCTAGGGGCTACACCTTC.

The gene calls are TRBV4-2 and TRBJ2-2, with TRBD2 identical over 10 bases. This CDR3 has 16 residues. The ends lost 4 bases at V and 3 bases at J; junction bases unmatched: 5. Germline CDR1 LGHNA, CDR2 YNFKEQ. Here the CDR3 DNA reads TGTGCCAGCAGCCCAAGCGGGAGGGTTGACACCGGGGAGCTGTTTTTT. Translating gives CASSPSGRVDTGELFF.

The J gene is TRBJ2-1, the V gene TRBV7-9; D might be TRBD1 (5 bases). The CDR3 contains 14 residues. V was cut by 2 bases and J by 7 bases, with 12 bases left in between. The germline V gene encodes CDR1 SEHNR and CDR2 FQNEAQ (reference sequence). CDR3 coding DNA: TGTGCCAGCAGCTTAAGGGGCCCTGAAAATGAGCAGTTCTTC. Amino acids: CASSLRGPENEQFF. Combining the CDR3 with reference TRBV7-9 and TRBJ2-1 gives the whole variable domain DTGVSQNPRHKITKRGQNVTFRCDPISEHNRLYWYRQTLGQGPEFLTYFQNEAQLEKSRLLSDRFSAERPKGSFSTLEIQRTEQGDSAMYLCASSLRGPENEQFFGPGTRLTVL.

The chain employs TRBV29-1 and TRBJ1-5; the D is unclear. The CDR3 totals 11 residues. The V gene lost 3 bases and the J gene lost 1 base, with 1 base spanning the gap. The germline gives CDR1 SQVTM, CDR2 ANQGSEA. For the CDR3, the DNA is TGCAGCGTTGAGAGCAATCAGCCCCAGCATTTT. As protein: CSVESNQPQHF.

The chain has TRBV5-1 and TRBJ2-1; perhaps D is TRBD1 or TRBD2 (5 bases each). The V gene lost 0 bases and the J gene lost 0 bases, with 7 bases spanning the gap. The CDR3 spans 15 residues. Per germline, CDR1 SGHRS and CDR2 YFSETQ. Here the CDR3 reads CASSLGGGSYNEQFF. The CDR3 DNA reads TGCGCCAGCAGCTTGGGTGGGGGCTCCTACAATGAGCAGTTCTTC.

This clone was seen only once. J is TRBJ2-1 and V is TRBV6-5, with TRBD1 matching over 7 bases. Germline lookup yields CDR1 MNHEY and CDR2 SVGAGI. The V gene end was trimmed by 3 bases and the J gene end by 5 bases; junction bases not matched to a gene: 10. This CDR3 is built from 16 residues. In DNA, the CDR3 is TGTGCCAGCAGTTATGAAGGGGGCGCTCGGGACAATGAGCAGTTCTTC. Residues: CASSYEGGARDNEQFF.

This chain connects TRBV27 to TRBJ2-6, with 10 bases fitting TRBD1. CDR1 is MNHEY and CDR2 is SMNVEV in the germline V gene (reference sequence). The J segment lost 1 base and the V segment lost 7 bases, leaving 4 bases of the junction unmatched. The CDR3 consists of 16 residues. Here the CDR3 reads CASKTGGASGANVLTF. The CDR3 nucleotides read TGTGCCAGCAAGACAGGGGGCGCGTCTGGGGCCAACGTCCTGACTTTC.

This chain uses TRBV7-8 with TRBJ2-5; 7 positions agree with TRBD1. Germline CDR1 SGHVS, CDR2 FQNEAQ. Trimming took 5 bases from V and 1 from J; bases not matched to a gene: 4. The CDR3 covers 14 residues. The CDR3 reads CASSPQGVQETQYF. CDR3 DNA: TGTGCCAGCAGCCCCCAGGGGGTCCAAGAGACCCAGTACTTC.

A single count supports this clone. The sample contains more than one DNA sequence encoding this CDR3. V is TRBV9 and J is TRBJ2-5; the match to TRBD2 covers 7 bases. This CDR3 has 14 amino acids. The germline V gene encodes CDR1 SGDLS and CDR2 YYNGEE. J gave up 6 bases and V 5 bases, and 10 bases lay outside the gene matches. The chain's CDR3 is CASSGTGGRQTQYF. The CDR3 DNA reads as TGTGCCAGCAGTGGGACCGGGGGGAGACAGACCCAGTACTTC.

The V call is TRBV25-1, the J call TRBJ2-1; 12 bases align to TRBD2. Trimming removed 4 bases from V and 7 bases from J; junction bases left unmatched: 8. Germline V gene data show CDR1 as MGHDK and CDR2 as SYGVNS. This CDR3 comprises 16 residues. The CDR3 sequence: CASSGTGTSGLNEQFF. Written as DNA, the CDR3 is TGTGCCAGCAGTGGTACCGGGACTAGCGGGTTGAATGAGCAGTTCTTC.

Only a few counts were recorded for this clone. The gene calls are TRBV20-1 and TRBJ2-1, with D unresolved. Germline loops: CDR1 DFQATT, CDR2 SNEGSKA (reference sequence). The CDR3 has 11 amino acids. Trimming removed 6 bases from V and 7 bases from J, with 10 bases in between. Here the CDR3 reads CSAEVLNEQFF. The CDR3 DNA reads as TGCAGTGCCGAAGTCCTGAATGAGCAGTTCTTC.

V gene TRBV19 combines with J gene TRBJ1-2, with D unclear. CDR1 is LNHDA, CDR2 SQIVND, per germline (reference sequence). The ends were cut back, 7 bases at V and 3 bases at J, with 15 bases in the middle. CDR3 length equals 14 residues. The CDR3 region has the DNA TGTGCCAGTAACGCGCGTCAGCGATACTATGGCTACACCTTC. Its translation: CASNARQRYYGYTF.

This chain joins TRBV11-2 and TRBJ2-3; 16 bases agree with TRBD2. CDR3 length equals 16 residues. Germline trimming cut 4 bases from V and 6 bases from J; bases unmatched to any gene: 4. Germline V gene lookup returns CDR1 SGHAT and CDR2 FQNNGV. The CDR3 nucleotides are TGTGCCAGCAGCTCGGGACTAGCGGGAGGGCCTGATACGCAGTATTTT. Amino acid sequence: CASSSGLAGGPDTQYF.

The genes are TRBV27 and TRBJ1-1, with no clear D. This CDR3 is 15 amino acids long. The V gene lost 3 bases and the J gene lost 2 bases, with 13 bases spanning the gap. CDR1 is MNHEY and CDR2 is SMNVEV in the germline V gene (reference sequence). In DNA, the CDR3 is TGTGCCAGCAGTTTCACCAGACTCTTCAACACTGAAGCTTTCTTT. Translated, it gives CASSFTRLFNTEAFF.

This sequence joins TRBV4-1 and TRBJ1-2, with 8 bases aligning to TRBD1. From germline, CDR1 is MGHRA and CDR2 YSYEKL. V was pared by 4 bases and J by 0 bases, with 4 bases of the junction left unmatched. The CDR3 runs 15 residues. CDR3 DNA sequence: TGCGCCAGCAGCCCAACGACAGGGGCTAACTATGGCTACACCTTC. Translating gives CASSPTTGANYGYTF.

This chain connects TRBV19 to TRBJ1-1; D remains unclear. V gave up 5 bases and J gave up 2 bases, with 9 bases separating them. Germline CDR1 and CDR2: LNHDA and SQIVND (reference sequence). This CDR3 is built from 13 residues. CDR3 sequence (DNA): TGTGCCAGTAGTTCGAGCAGTAACACTGAAGCTTTCTTT. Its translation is CASSSSSNTEAFF.

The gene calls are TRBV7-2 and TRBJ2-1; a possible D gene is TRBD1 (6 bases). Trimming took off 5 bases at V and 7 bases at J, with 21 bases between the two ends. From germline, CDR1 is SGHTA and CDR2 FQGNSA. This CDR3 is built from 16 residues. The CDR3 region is CASSIRQGTTGNEQFF. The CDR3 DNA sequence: TGTGCCAGCAGCATACGCCAGGGGACGACGGGGAATGAGCAGTTCTTC.

As DNA, the CDR3 is TGTGCCAGCAGCCGGGGGGGCGCTGGCTACGAGCAGTACTTC. Protein product: CASSRGGAGYEQYF. The chain is built from TRBV7-2 and TRBJ2-7, with 8 nucleotides matching TRBD2. This CDR3 contains 14 residues. The J segment lost 3 bases and the V segment lost 5 bases, leaving 6 bases of the junction unmatched. From germline, CDR1 is SGHTA and CDR2 FQGNSA.

The CDR3, as DNA: TGTGCCAGCCCCAATGACAGCGATGAGCAGTTCTTC. Amino acid sequence: CASPNDSDEQFF. The chain is built from TRBV6-5 and TRBJ2-1, with a tentative D call TRBD1 (5 bases). The ends were cut back, 8 bases at V and 8 bases at J, with 13 bases in the middle. Per germline, CDR1 MNHEY and CDR2 SVGAGI. There are 12 residues in the CDR3.

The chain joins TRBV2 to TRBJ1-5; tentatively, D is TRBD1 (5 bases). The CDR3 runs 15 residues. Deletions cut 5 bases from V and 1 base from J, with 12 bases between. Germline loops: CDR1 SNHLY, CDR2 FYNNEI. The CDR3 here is CASSSSGTSNQPQHF. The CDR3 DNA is TGTGCCAGCAGTTCCTCAGGGACGAGCAATCAGCCCCAGCATTTT.

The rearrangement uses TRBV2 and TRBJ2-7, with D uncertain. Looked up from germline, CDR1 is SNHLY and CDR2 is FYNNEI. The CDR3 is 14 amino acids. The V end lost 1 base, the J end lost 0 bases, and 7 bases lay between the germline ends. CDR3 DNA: TGTGCCAGCAGTGAAGGCTGGGCCTCCTACGAGCAGTACTTC. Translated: CASSEGWASYEQYF. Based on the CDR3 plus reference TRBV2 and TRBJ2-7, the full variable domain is EPEVTQTPSHQVTQMGQEVILRCVPISNHLYFYWYRQILGQKVEFLVSFYNNEISEKSEIFDDQFSVERPDGSNFTLKIRSTKLEDSAMYFCASSEGWASYEQYFGPGTRLTVT.

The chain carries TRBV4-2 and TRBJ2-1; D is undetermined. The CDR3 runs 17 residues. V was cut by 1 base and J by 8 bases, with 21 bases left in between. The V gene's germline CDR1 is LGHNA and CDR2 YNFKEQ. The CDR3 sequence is CASSQVGGRPNEDEQFF. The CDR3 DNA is TGTGCCAGCAGCCAAGTAGGTGGACGGCCCAATGAAGATGAGCAGTTCTTC.

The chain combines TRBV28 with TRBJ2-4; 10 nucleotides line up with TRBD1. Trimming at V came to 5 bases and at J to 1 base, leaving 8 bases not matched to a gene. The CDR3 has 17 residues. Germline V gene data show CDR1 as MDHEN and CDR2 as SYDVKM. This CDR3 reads CASSLYPGQGAKNIQYF. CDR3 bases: TGTGCCAGCAGTCTCTATCCGGGACAGGGGGCCAAAAACATTCAGTACTTC.

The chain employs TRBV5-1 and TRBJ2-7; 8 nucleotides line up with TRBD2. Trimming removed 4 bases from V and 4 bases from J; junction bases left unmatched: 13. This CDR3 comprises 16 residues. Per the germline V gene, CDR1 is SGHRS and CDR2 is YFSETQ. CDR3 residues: CASSGRTSPTTYEQYF. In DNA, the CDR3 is TGCGCCAGCAGCGGGCGGACTAGCCCCACGACTTACGAGCAGTACTTC. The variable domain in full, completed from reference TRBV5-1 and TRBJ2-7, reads KAGVTQTPRYLIKTRGQQVTLSCSPISGHRSVSWYQQTPGQGLQFLFEYFSETQRNKGNFPGRFSGRQFSNSRSEMNVSTLELGDSALYLCASSGRTSPTTYEQYFGPGTRLTVT.

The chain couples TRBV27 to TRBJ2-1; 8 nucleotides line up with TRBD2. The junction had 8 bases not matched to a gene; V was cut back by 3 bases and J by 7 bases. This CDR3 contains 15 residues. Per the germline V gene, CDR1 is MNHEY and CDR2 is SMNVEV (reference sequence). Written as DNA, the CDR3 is TGTGCCAGCAGTTTCGGGGGGGCAAAGGCGAATGAGCAGTTCTTC. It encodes CASSFGGAKANEQFF.

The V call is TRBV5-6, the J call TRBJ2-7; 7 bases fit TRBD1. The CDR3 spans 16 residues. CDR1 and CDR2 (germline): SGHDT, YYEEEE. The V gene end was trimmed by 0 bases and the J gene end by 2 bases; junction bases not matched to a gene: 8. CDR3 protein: CASSLGGQETTYEQYF. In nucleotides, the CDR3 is TGTGCCAGCAGCTTGGGAGGACAGGAAACGACCTACGAGCAGTACTTC.

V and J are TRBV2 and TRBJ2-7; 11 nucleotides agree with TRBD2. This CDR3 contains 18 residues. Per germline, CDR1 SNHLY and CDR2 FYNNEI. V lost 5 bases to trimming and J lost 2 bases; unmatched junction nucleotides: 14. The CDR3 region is CASSRDIGASGRPYEQYF. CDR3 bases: TGTGCCAGCAGTCGGGATATTGGGGCTAGCGGGAGGCCCTACGAGCAGTACTTC.